These 8 T cell receptor beta chains were all obtained from the same sample, sequenced in a study of blood T cells in healthy people across ages. A sample-barcoded 5' primer and a J-beta primer mix were used in a second PCR of roughly 7 to 11 cycles. TCRdb redid the calling of the 5' RACE reads with MiXCR, one entry per CDR3 protein. The sample includes roughly 2 million distinct CDR3 sequences, approximately 50% of them seen just once. The sample comprised blood. The receptor source for this set is a middle-aged woman in good health.

This chain links TRBV15 with TRBJ2-2; 8 bases fit TRBD1. The CDR3 extends over 19 amino acids. Per germline, CDR1 LNHNV and CDR2 YYDKDF (reference sequence). The ends lost 1 base at V and 1 base at J; junction bases unmatched: 11. CDR3 in amino acids: CATSRAAFQGAWNTGELFF. CDR3 nucleotide sequence: TGTGCCACCAGCAGAGCCGCCTTTCAGGGGGCGTGGAACACCGGGGAGCTGTTTTTT.

With regard to this clonotype: The germline gene is not matched at one end of the junction; a read error may be the cause. The rearrangement uses TRBV7-9 and TRBJ2-7; unclear D gene. There are 12 residues in the CDR3. Germline CDR1 and CDR2: SEHNR and FQNEAQ (reference sequence). As DNA, the CDR3 is TGTTCCAGCAGCTACATAAAGGACGAGCAGTACTTC. It yields the protein CSSSYIKDEQYF.

The chain recombines TRBV24-1 with TRBJ2-7, with a possible D match to TRBD2 (6 bases). CDR1 KGHDR and CDR2 SFDVKD come from the germline V gene. Trimming left V 4 bases short and J 4 bases short, with 13 bases between. CDR3 length: 14 amino acids. The DNA for the CDR3 is TGTGCCACCAGTGACAACGGAGGGGTATACGAGCAGTACTTC. Its protein is CATSDNGGVYEQYF.

This clonotype was counted between two and nine times. One end of the junction is discordant with germline, which a read error may explain. The chain combines TRBV7-6 with TRBJ2-3; 9 bases map to TRBD1. The V gene's germline CDR1 is SGHVS and CDR2 FNYEAQ. CDR3 size: 20 residues. The CDR3 sequence is CASSLAPHSRDREGTDAQYF. CDR3 in DNA: TGTGCCAGCAGCTTAGCCCCGCATTCCCGGGACAGGGAGGGCACAGATGCGCAGTATTTT.

The chain employs TRBV28 and TRBJ1-5; the match to TRBD1 covers 8 bases. The CDR3 length is 17 residues. From germline, CDR1 is MDHEN and CDR2 SYDVKM. V shed 5 bases and J 6 bases; nucleotides not matched to a gene: 15. Here the CDR3 DNA reads TGTGCCAGCAGTCCTCACATTCTAGCAGGGGGCGGTCAGCCCCAGCATTTT. This gives the protein CASSPHILAGGGQPQHF.

J is TRBJ2-3 and V is TRBV4-2; 7 nucleotides line up with TRBD2. Germline lookup yields CDR1 LGHNA and CDR2 YNFKEQ. With 3 bases clipped from V and 0 bases from J, the junction kept 12 bases outside the gene matches. This CDR3 contains 18 residues. For the CDR3, the DNA is TGTGCCAGCAGCCACGCTACCCGACTAGCCCCAAGCACAGATACGCAGTATTTT. Its protein product is CASSHATRLAPSTDTQYF.

The chain links TRBV6-6 to TRBJ1-4; perhaps TRBD1 as D (6 bases). This CDR3 is 14 amino acids long. V lost 6 bases and J 5 bases, leaving 13 bases between the germline ends. In germline, CDR1 is MNHNY, CDR2 SVGAGI (reference sequence). CDR3 loop: CASRYGQGNEKLFF. Here the CDR3 DNA reads TGTGCCAGCAGGTACGGGCAGGGGAATGAAAAACTGTTTTTT.

The rearrangement uses TRBV7-9 and TRBJ2-1; tentatively, D is TRBD1 or TRBD2 (5 bases each). V was cut by 4 bases and J by 5 bases, with 15 bases left in between. Germline V CDR1 and CDR2: SEHNR, FQNEAQ (reference sequence). The CDR3 consists of 15 residues. The chain's CDR3 is CASSSHYRDHNEQFF. In DNA, the CDR3 is TGTGCCAGCAGCTCGCACTACCGGGACCACAATGAGCAGTTCTTC.